One and the same sample provided the 29 T cell receptor beta chains below, sequenced in a study of T cell responses to AZD1222 COVID-19 vaccine. Profiled with immunoSEQ multiplex PCR; TCRdb holds only in-frame clones, not every one. The sample carries about 84,000 clones, around nine tenths recorded once. Sequencing was performed on peripheral blood, taken 28 days after the second AZD1222 dose. Receptors were obtained from an adult who received the AZD1222 COVID-19 vaccine.

The chain combines TRBV12-5 with TRBJ2-1, with D perhaps matching TRBD2 (6 bases). V shed 1 base and J shed 10 bases, with 11 bases lying between them. The CDR3 spans 13 residues. The germline V gene has CDR1 LGHNT and CDR2 FRNRAP. CDR3 DNA sequence: TGTGCTAGTGGTTTGGCCGGAGGGCGAGAGCAGTTCTTC. This codes for CASGLAGGREQFF.

In nucleotides, the CDR3 is TGTGCCAGCAGCGTTTACACACAGGGATCCAATGAGCAGTTCTTC. Translation: CASSVYTQGSNEQFF. The chain combines TRBV9 with TRBJ2-1; maybe TRBD1 (6 bases). Germline V lookup: CDR1 SGDLS, CDR2 YYNGEE. CDR3 length equals 15 residues. Trimming shortened V by 2 bases and J by 6 bases, and 15 bases separated the two germline ends.

In its sample, this clone was seen once. The chain couples TRBV28 to TRBJ2-4; TRBD1 or TRBD2 may be the D gene (6 bases each). CDR3 length equals 14 residues. Germline CDR1 is MDHEN and CDR2 is SYDVKM. Trimming left V 10 bases short and J 6 bases short, with 19 bases between. The CDR3 reads CATESPGGVNIQYF. The CDR3 nucleotides read TGTGCCACCGAGTCCCCCGGGGGCGTAAACATTCAGTACTTC.

The chain recombines TRBV11-2 with TRBJ1-2, with 9 bases that match TRBD1. V lost 5 bases, J lost 0 bases, and 10 bases stayed unmatched. The CDR3 runs to 17 residues. Germline lookup yields CDR1 SGHAT and CDR2 FQNNGV. This chain's CDR3 is CASSHYRDRVSNYGYTF. The CDR3 coding sequence is TGTGCCAGCAGCCATTACCGGGACAGGGTTTCTAACTATGGCTACACCTTC.

The V and J genes are TRBV19 and TRBJ2-3; 10 positions match TRBD2. Unmatched junction bases numbered 5, after V lost 3 bases and J lost 5 bases. The germline V gene encodes CDR1 LNHDA and CDR2 SQIVND (reference sequence). This CDR3 region has 15 residues. CDR3 nucleotide sequence: TGTGCCAGTAGTATTGGGACTAGCGATATAGATACGCAGTATTTT. Translated, it gives CASSIGTSDIDTQYF.

This chain links TRBV27 with TRBJ2-1; 7 nucleotides align to TRBD2. The V gene's germline CDR1 is MNHEY and CDR2 SMNVEV (reference sequence). There are 14 residues in the CDR3. With 3 bases clipped from V and 8 bases from J, the junction kept 7 bases outside the gene matches. The CDR3: CASSLIGRLDEQFF. Here the CDR3 DNA reads TGTGCCAGCAGTTTGATCGGGAGGTTGGATGAGCAGTTCTTC.

The chain recombines TRBV18 with TRBJ1-5, with D possibly TRBD1 on 5 matching bases. The V end was cut by 4 bases, the J end by 5 bases, with 9 bases between. The CDR3 spans 13 residues. The germline V gene encodes CDR1 KGHSH and CDR2 LQKENI. The CDR3 bases are TGTGCCAGCTCACTAGGGGTTCATCAGCCCCAGCATTTT. Translating it yields CASSLGVHQPQHF.

The chain carries TRBV18 and TRBJ2-7; tentatively, D is TRBD1 (8 bases). The ends were cut back, 3 bases at V and 0 bases at J, with 21 bases in the middle. This CDR3 has 18 residues. Germline V gene data show CDR1 as KGHSH and CDR2 as LQKENI. The CDR3 region is CASSPVSTGGGSSYEQYF. The DNA of the CDR3 is TGTGCCAGCTCACCGGTCAGTACAGGGGGGGGGAGCTCCTACGAGCAGTACTTC.

The J gene is TRBJ2-4, the V gene TRBV4-1, with D possibly matching TRBD2 (6 bases). The CDR3 covers 16 residues. Trimming stripped 1 base from V and 0 bases from J, with 10 bases between. Germline V lookup: CDR1 MGHRA, CDR2 YSYEKL. In DNA form, the CDR3 reads TGCGCCAGCAGCCAAGCCCAAGCGGGAGCCAAAAACATTCAGTACTTC. Its translation: CASSQAQAGAKNIQYF.

The table lists this clone with a few counts. This sequence joins TRBV6-5 and TRBJ1-5; TRBD1 matches 7 bases. The V gene end was trimmed by 6 bases and the J gene end by 0 bases; junction bases not matched to a gene: 5. Germline values: CDR1 MNHEY, CDR2 SVGAGI. The CDR3 loop spans 15 amino acids. In DNA, the CDR3 is TGTGCCAGCAGGCCGGGACAGCATAGCAATCAGCCCCAGCATTTT. Translated: CASRPGQHSNQPQHF.

CDR3 sequence reads: CASNRDSGNTIYF. In nucleotides, the CDR3 is TGTGCCAGCAACCGGGACAGTGGAAACACCATATATTTT. V gene TRBV2 combines with J gene TRBJ1-3, with TRBD1 matching 7 bases. Germline CDR1 SNHLY, CDR2 FYNNEI. Unmatched junction bases numbered 3, after V lost 7 bases and J lost 3 bases. This CDR3 comprises 13 residues.

Of note for this clone: Distinct nucleotide sequences in the sample also encode this CDR3. V usage is TRBV9 and J usage is TRBJ2-5; a possible D gene is TRBD1 (6 bases). The CDR3 runs to 17 residues. Germline V gives CDR1 SGDLS, CDR2 YYNGEE. The V end lost 0 bases, the J end lost 5 bases, and 20 bases lay between the germline ends. CDR3 sequence reads: CASSVGEQQGSEETQYF. The CDR3 nucleotides are TGTGCCAGCAGCGTAGGGGAACAACAGGGTTCTGAGGAGACCCAGTACTTC.

The rearrangement uses TRBV5-1 and TRBJ2-7, with D perhaps being TRBD1 or TRBD2 (6 bases each). V was clipped by 3 bases and J by 0 bases, with 13 bases between them. The germline CDR1 and CDR2 sequences are SGHRS and YFSETQ. The CDR3 is made up of 15 amino acids. The CDR3 DNA reads TGCGCCAGCAGCTGGGGGGACACGGGCTCCTACGAGCAGTACTTC. Translated, it gives CASSWGDTGSYEQYF.

The genes are TRBV6-5 and TRBJ1-6, with D hard to call. Germline CDR1 MNHEY, CDR2 SVGAGI. V was clipped by 6 bases and J by 10 bases, with 13 bases between them. This CDR3 is built from 13 residues. CDR3 in DNA: TGTGCCAGCAGACGCCAATCCGCATCACCCCTCCACTTT. Translation: CASRRQSASPLHF.

The rearrangement uses TRBV27 and TRBJ2-7; 7 bases fit TRBD1. Germline V CDR1 and CDR2: MNHEY, SMNVEV (reference sequence). This CDR3 has 14 amino acids. The V gene end was trimmed by 4 bases and the J gene end by 3 bases; junction bases not matched to a gene: 6. CDR3 in DNA: TGTGCCAGCAGTTACAGGGGAAGGGACTACGAGCAGTACTTC. Amino acid sequence: CASSYRGRDYEQYF.

The gene calls are TRBV7-8 and TRBJ2-7; the D is unclear. Trimming cost V 2 bases and J 2 bases, with 13 bases left between them. The CDR3 has 15 amino acids. CDR1 is SGHVS, CDR2 FQNEAQ, per germline. CDR3 DNA: TGTGCCAGCAGCTTACGGGCTGGGTATGCCTACGAGCAGTACTTC. Translated: CASSLRAGYAYEQYF.

This clone has only a few counts. In DNA form, the CDR3 reads TGTGCCAGCTCACCACGGGGGTTGGACAATCAGCCCCAGCATTTT. Protein product: CASSPRGLDNQPQHF. The chain carries TRBV18 and TRBJ1-5, with D perhaps matching TRBD1 (5 bases). The CDR3 has 15 residues. Germline CDR1 and CDR2: KGHSH and LQKENI. V was cut by 1 base and J by 3 bases, with 10 bases left in between.

This clone appeared many times. The chain recombines TRBV15 with TRBJ1-1, with 8 bases fitting TRBD1. V lost 3 bases and J lost 7; bases outside the gene matches: 7. This CDR3 is built from 14 residues. Per germline, CDR1 LNHNV and CDR2 YYDKDF (reference sequence). CDR3: CATSRRQGTGEAFF. The DNA of the CDR3 is TGTGCCACCAGCAGGCGACAGGGGACGGGTGAAGCTTTCTTT.

V gene TRBV5-1 combines with J gene TRBJ2-2; D unresolved. The CDR3 consists of 17 residues. V was trimmed by 0 bases and J by 0 bases, leaving 12 bases between them. CDR1 SGHRS and CDR2 YFSETQ come from the germline V gene. CDR3 nucleotide sequence: TGCGCCAGCAGCTTGGCCCGTGGTAGCCCGAACACCGGGGAGCTGTTTTTT. Translation gives CASSLARGSPNTGELFF.

This chain uses TRBV5-1 with TRBJ2-7; no definite D call. CDR3 length: 15 residues. V was cut by 0 bases and J by 9 bases, with 19 bases left in between. Germline CDR1 reads SGHRS; CDR2 reads YFSETQ. The CDR3 reads CASSLGPGAEKVQYF. Here the CDR3 DNA reads TGCGCCAGCAGCTTGGGGCCGGGCGCGGAGAAGGTGCAGTACTTC.

This clone turned up a few times. V and J are TRBV10-3 and TRBJ1-5; D is possibly TRBD1 (5 bases). CDR3 length: 14 residues. The ends were cut back, 10 bases at V and 4 bases at J, with 17 bases in the middle. Germline V gene data show CDR1 as ENHRY and CDR2 as SYGVKD. This CDR3 reads CATQTGLGNQPQHF. The CDR3 DNA is TGTGCCACTCAAACAGGACTGGGGAATCAGCCCCAGCATTTT.

V is TRBV19 and J is TRBJ2-1; D might be TRBD1 (5 bases). Trimming took off 5 bases at V and 1 base at J, with 9 bases between the two ends. This CDR3 is 14 amino acids long. Germline V gene lookup returns CDR1 LNHDA and CDR2 SQIVND (reference sequence). CDR3 nucleotides: TGTGCCAGTAGTGTGGACAAGTCCTACAATGAGCAGTTCTTC. Translating gives CASSVDKSYNEQFF.

V usage is TRBV25-1 and J usage is TRBJ2-7, with D uncertain. The CDR3 consists of 15 residues. Trimming left V 1 base short and J 4 bases short, with 14 bases between. CDR1 and CDR2 (germline): MGHDK, SYGVNS. The CDR3 here is CASSESVGWNYEQYF. CDR3 in DNA: TGTGCCAGCAGTGAATCAGTAGGTTGGAATTACGAGCAGTACTTC.

The V gene is TRBV7-8, the J gene TRBJ1-6; D perhaps matches TRBD1 (6 bases). Trimming cost V 5 bases and J 13 bases, with 21 bases left between them. CDR1 is SGHVS, CDR2 FQNEAQ, per germline. This CDR3 has 15 residues. CDR3 region: CASSPALTGSAPLHF. CDR3 in DNA: TGTGCCAGCAGCCCAGCTCTAACAGGGTCTGCGCCCCTCCACTTT.

The rearrangement uses TRBV18 and TRBJ2-2; D not resolved. The CDR3 runs to 14 residues. Germline V gene lookup returns CDR1 KGHSH and CDR2 LQKENI. Between the trimmed V and J ends, which lost 3 bases and 3 bases, there was a span of 8 bases. The chain's CDR3 is CASSPFRDTGELFF. The CDR3 nucleotides read TGTGCCAGCTCACCCTTCCGGGACACCGGGGAGCTGTTTTTT.

This rearrangement joins TRBV27 to TRBJ2-1; 8 bases match TRBD1. J was trimmed by 6 bases and V by 2 bases; bases with no gene match: 3. The CDR3 consists of 14 residues. CDR1 MNHEY and CDR2 SMNVEV come from the germline V gene (reference sequence). The CDR3 reads CASSLGQGRNEQFF. Written as DNA, the CDR3 is TGTGCCAGCAGTTTAGGACAGGGCCGCAATGAGCAGTTCTTC.

This chain connects TRBV5-1 to TRBJ2-1; 9 positions match TRBD2. The CDR3 spans 17 residues. The ends lost 2 bases at V and 4 bases at J; junction bases unmatched: 10. Germline assignment: CDR1 SGHRS and CDR2 YFSETQ. CDR3 in DNA: TGCGCCAGCAGCTTCCAAGTAGCGGGAGTGGGTTACAATGAGCAGTTCTTC. It specifies CASSFQVAGVGYNEQFF.

The genes are TRBV7-9 and TRBJ1-1; D may be TRBD1 (5 bases). The germline V and J ends were trimmed by 2 bases and 0 bases, with 10 bases remaining between them. Germline assignment: CDR1 SEHNR and CDR2 FQNEAQ (reference sequence). CDR3 length equals 15 residues. As DNA, the CDR3 is TGTGCCAGCAGCTTAAGGGGACTGATGAACACTGAAGCTTTCTTT. Translated: CASSLRGLMNTEAFF.

This clone has a single count. The chain recombines TRBV27 with TRBJ2-7; D perhaps matches TRBD1 (6 bases). The CDR3 has 13 amino acids. The germline V gene has CDR1 MNHEY and CDR2 SMNVEV (reference sequence). V dropped 7 bases and J dropped 3 bases, with 13 bases sitting between them. The chain's CDR3 is CASKTGTLYEQYF. CDR3 bases: TGTGCCAGCAAGACCGGGACACTCTACGAGCAGTACTTC.